This T cell receptor beta chain was recovered during a study of blood T cell repertoires in COVID-19. In the original analysis: Estimation of nucleated cell counts was performed using reference gene primer amplification. Profiling relied on immunoSEQ multiplex PCR, and the TCRdb table lists in-frame clones only, not all of them. The DNA gave D and trimming, while V, J and clone size come from that table. Found here are almost 30,000 clones, about 80% of them singletons; the top ten hold about 42%. Trimming removed 0 bases from V and 0 bases from J, with 7 bases in between. Germline V gives CDR1 SGDLS, CDR2 YYNGEE. CDR3 size: 14 residues.

This receptor was taken from a woman between 65 and 79 years old with acute or convalescent COVID-19. The J gene is TRBJ2-7, the V gene TRBV9; no definite D call. The sequenced material came from peripheral blood. CDR3 residues: CASSVDLVSYEQYF. CDR3 sequence (DNA): TGTGCCAGCAGCGTAGATTTAGTCTCCTACGAGCAGTACTTC.